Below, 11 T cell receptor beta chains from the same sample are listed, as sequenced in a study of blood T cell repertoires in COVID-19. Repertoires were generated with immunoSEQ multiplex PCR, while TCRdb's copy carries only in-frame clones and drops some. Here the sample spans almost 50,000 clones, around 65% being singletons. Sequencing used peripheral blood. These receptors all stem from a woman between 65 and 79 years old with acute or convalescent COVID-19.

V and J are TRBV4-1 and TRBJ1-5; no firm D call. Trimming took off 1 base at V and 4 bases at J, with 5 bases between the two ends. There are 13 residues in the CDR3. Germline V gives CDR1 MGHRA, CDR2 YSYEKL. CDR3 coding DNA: TGCGCCAGCAGCCAAGGGCTGAATCAGCCCCAGCATTTT. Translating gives CASSQGLNQPQHF.

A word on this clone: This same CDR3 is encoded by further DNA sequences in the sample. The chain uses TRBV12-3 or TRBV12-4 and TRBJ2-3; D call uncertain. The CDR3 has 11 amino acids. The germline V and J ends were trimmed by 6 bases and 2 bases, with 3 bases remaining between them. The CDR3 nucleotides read TGTGCCAGCAGCCTCACAGATACGCAGTATTTT. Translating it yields CASSLTDTQYF.

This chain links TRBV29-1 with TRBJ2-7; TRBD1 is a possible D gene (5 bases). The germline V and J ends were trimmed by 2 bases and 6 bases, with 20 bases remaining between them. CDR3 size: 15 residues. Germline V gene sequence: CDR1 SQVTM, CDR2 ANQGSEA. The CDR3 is CSVEKARGSGGEQYF. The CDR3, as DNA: TGCAGCGTTGAAAAAGCTAGGGGCTCGGGTGGCGAGCAGTACTTC.

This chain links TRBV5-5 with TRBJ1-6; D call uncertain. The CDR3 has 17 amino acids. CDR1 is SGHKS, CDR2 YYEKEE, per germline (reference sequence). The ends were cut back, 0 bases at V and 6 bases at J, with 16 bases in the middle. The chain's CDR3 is CASSLDPPAAFNSPLHF. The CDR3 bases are TGTGCCAGCAGCTTGGATCCCCCGGCAGCGTTTAATTCACCCCTCCACTTT.

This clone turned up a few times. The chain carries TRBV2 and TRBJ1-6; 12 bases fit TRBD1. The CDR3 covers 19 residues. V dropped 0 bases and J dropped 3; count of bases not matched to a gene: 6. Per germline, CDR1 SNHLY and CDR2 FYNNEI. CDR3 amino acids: CASSEAMGQGALYNSPLHF. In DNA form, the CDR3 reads TGTGCCAGCAGTGAAGCGATGGGACAGGGGGCTCTCTATAATTCACCCCTCCACTTT. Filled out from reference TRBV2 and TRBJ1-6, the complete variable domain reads EPEVTQTPSHQVTQMGQEVILRCVPISNHLYFYWYRQILGQKVEFLVSFYNNEISEKSEIFDDQFSVERPDGSNFTLKIRSTKLEDSAMYFCASSEAMGQGALYNSPLHFGNGTRLTVT.

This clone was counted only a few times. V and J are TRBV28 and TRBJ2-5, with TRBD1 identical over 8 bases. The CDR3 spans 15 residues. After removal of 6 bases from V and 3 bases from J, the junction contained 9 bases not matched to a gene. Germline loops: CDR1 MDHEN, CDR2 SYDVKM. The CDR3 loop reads CASSPQGALEETQYF. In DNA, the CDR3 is TGTGCCAGCAGCCCTCAGGGGGCGTTGGAAGAGACCCAGTACTTC.

The CDR3 protein is CASREATENYGYTF. The CDR3 DNA reads as TGTGCCAGCAGAGAGGCGACAGAGAACTATGGCTACACCTTC. This chain uses TRBV6-6 with TRBJ1-2, with a tentative D call TRBD1 (5 bases). This CDR3 region has 14 residues. The germline CDR1 and CDR2 sequences are MNHNY and SVGAGI (reference sequence). The V and J ends lost 6 bases and 2 bases respectively, with 13 bases between them.

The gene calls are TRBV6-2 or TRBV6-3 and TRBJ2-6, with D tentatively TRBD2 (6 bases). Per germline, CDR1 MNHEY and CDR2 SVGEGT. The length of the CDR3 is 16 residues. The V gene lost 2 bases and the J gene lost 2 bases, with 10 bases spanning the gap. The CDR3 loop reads CASSYVGGTGANVLTF. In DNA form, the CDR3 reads TGTGCCAGCAGTTACGTGGGAGGCACTGGGGCCAACGTCCTGACTTTC.

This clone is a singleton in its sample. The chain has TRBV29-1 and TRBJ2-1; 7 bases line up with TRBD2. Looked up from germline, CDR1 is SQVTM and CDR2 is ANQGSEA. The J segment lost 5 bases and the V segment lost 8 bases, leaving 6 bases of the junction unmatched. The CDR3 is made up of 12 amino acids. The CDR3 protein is CSPGTTNNEQFF. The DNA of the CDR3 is TGCAGCCCCGGGACTACCAACAATGAGCAGTTCTTC.

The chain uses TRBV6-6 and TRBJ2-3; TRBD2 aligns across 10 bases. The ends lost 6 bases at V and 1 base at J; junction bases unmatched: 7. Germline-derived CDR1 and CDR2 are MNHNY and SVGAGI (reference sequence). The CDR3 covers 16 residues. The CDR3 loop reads CASSTSGTSGTDTQYF. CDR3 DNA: TGTGCCAGCAGCACCTCGGGGACTAGCGGCACAGATACGCAGTATTTT.

The DNA for the CDR3 is TGTGCCAGTAAACTACAGGGGGCCGGAAACACCATATATTTT. It encodes CASKLQGAGNTIYF. The V and J genes are TRBV19 and TRBJ1-3; 9 positions match TRBD1. The V and J ends lost 7 bases and 4 bases, in that order; junction bases with no gene match: 5. The CDR3 contains 14 residues. Germline assignment: CDR1 LNHDA and CDR2 SQIVND (reference sequence). The complete variable domain, with remaining parts taken from reference TRBV19 and TRBJ1-3, reads DGGITQSPKYLFRKEGQNVTLSCEQNLNHDAMYWYRQDPGQGLRLIYYSQIVNDFQKGDIAEGYSVSREKKESFPLTVTSAQKNPTAFYLCASKLQGAGNTIYFGEGSWLTVV.